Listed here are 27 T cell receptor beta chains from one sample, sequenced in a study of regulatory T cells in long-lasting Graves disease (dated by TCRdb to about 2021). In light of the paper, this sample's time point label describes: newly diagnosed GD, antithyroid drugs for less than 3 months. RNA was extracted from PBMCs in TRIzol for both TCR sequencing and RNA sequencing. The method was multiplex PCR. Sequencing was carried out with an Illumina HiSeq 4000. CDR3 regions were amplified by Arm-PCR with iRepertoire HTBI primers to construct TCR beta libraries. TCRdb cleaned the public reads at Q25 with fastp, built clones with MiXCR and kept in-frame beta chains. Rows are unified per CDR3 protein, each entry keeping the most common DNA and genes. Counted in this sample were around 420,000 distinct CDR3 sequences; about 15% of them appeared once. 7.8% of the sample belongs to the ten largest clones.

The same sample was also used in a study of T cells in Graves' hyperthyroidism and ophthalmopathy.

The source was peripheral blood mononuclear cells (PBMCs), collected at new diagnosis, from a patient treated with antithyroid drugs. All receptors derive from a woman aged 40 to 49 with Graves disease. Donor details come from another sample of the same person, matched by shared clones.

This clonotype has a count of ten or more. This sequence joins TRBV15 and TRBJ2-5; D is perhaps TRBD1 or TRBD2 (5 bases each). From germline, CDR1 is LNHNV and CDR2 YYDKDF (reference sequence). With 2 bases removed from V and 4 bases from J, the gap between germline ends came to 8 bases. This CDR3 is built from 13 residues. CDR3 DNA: TGTGCCACCAGCAGACAGGGACGAGAGACCCAGTACTTC. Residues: CATSRQGRETQYF.

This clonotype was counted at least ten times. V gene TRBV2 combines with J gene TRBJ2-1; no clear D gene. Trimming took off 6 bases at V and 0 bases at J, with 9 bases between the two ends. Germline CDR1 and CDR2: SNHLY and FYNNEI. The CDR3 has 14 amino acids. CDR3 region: CASSLSSSYNEQFF. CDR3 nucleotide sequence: TGTGCCAGCAGCCTTAGTAGCTCCTACAATGAGCAGTTCTTC. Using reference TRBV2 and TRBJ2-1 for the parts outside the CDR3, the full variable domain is EPEVTQTPSHQVTQMGQEVILRCVPISNHLYFYWYRQILGQKVEFLVSFYNNEISEKSEIFDDQFSVERPDGSNFTLKIRSTKLEDSAMYFCASSLSSSYNEQFFGPGTRLTVL.

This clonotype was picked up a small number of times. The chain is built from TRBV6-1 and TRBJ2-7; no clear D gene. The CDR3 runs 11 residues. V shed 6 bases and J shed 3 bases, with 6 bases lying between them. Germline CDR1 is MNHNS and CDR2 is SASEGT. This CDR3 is CASRAGYEQYF. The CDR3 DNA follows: TGTGCCAGCAGGGCAGGCTACGAGCAGTACTTC.

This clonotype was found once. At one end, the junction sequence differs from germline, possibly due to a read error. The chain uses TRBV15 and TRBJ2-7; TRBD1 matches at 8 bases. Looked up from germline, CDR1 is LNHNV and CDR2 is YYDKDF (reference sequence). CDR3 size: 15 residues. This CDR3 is CATSTPGQGTYKQYF. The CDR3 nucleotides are TGTGCCACCAGCACCCCCGGACAGGGAACCTACAAGCAGTACTTC.

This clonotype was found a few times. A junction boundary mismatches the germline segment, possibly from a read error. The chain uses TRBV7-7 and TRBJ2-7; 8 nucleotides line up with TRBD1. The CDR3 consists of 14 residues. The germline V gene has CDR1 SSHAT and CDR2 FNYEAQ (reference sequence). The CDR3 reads CASSLGPDRDEQYF. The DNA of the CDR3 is TGTGCTAGCAGCTTAGGCCCGGACAGGGACGAGCAGTACTTC.

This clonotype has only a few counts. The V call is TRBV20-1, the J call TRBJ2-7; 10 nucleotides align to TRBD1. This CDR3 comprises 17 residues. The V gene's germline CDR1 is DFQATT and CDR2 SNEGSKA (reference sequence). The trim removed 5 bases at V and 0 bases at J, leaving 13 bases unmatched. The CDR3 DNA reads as TGCAGTGCTGAAACCGGGACAGGGGCCTCTAGCTCCTACGAGCAGTACTTC. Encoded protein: CSAETGTGASSSYEQYF.

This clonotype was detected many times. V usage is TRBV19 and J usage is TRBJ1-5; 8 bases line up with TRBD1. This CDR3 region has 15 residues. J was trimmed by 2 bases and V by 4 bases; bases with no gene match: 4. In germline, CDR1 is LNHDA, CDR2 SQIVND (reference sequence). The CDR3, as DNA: TGTGCCAGTAGTAAGGGGACAGGTGGCAATCAGCCCCAGCATTTT. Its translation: CASSKGTGGNQPQHF.

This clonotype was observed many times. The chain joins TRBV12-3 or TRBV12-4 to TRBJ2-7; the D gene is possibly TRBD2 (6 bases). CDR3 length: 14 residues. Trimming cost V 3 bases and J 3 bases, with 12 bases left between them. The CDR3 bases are TGTGCCAGCAGTTTGGGGGGTCAGGTCTACGAGCAGTACTTC. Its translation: CASSLGGQVYEQYF.

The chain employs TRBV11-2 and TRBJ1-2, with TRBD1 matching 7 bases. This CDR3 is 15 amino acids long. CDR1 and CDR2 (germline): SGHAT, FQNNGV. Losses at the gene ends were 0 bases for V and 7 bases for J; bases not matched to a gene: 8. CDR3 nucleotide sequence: TGTGCCAGCAGCTTAGACCCACAGGGGCTCGGTGGCTACACCTTC. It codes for CASSLDPQGLGGYTF.

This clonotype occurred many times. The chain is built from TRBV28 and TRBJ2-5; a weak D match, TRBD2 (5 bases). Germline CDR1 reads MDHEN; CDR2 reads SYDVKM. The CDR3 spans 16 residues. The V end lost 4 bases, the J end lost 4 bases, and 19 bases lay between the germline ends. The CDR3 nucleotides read TGTGCCAGCAGTTCCCGGGTCCTCTTCGAGGGAGAGACCCAGTACTTC. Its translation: CASSSRVLFEGETQYF.

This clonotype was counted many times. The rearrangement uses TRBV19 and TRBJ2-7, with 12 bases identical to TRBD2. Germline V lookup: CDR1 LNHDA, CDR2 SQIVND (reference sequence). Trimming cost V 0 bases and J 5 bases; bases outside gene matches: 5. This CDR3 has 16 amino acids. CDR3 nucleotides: TGTGCCAGTAGTATAGACCTACTAGCGGGAGGAAACGAGCAGTACTTC. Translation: CASSIDLLAGGNEQYF.

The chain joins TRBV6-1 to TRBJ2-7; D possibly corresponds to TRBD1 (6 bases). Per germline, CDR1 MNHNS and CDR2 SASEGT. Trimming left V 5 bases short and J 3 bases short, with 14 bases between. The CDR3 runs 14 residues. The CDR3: CASSKLTGFYEQYF. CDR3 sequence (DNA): TGTGCCAGCAGTAAGCTGACAGGTTTCTACGAGCAGTACTTC.

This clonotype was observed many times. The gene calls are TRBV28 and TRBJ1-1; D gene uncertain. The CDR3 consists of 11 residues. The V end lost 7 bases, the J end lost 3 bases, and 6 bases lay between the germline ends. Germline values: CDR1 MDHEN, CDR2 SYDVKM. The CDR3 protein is CASTLYTEAFF. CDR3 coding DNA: TGTGCCAGCACTCTTTACACTGAAGCTTTCTTT. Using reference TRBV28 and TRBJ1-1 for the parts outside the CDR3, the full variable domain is DVKVTQSSRYLVKRTGEKVFLECVQDMDHENMFWYRQDPGLGLRLIYFSYDVKMKEKGDIPEGYSVSREKKERFSLILESASTNQTSMYLCASTLYTEAFFGQGTRLTVV.

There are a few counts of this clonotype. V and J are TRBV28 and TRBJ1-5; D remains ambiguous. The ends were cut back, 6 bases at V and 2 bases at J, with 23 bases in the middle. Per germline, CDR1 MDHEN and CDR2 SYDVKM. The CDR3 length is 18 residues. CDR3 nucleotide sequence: TGTGCCAGCAGCGATCGATTAGGAACCGCGACGGGCAATCAGCCCCAGCATTTT. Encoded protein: CASSDRLGTATGNQPQHF.

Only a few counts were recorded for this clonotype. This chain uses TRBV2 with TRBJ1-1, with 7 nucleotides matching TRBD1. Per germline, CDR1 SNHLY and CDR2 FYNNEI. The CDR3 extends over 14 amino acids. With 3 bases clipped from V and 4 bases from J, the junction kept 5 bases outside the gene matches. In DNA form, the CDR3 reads TGTGCCAGCAGTGATGAGGGGGCGGTCACTGAAGCTTTCTTT. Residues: CASSDEGAVTEAFF.

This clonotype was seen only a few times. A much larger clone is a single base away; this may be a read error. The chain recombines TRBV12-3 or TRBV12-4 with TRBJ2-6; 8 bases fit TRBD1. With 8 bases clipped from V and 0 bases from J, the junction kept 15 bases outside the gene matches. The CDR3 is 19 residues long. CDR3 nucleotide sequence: TGTGCCAGCGAACGCCAGGGGGCGGCTATAGACTCTGGGGCCAACGTCCTGACTTTC. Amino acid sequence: CASERQGAAIDSGANVLTF.

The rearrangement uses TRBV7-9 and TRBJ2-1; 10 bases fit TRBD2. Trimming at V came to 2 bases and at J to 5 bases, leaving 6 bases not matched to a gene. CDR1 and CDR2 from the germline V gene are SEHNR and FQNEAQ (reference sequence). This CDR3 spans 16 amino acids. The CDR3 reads CASSLYASGGNNEQFF. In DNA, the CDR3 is TGTGCCAGCAGCTTATACGCTAGCGGGGGAAACAATGAGCAGTTCTTC.

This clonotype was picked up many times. The CDR3, as DNA: TGTGCCAGCAGTTTTCAACTAGCAGAGCAGTTCTTC. This gives the protein CASSFQLAEQFF. The V call is TRBV12-3 or TRBV12-4, the J call TRBJ2-1, with TRBD2 as a possible D gene (6 bases). The CDR3 consists of 12 residues. V was pared by 3 bases and J by 10 bases, with 10 bases between.

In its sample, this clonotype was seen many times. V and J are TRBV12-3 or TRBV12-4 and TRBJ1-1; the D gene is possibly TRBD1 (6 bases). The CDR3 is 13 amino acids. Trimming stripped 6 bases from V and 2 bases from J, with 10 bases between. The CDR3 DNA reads TGTGCCAGCAGCCAGGGACACAACACTGAAGCTTTCTTT. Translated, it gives CASSQGHNTEAFF.

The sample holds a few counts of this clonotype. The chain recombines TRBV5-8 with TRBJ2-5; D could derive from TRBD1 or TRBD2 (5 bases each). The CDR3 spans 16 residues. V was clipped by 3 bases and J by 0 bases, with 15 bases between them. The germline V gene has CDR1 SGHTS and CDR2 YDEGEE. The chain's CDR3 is CASSSGSRGDQETQYF. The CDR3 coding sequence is TGTGCCAGCAGCTCGGGCTCGAGGGGAGACCAAGAGACCCAGTACTTC.

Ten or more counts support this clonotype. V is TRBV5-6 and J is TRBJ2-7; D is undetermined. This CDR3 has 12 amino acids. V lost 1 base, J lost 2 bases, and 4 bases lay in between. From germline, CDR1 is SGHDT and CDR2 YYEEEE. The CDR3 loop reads CASSLKPYEQYF. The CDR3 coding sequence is TGTGCCAGCAGCTTGAAACCCTACGAGCAGTACTTC.

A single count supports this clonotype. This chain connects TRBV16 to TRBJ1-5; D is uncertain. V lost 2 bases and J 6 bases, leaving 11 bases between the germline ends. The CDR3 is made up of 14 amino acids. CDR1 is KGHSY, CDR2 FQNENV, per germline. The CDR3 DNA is TGTGCCAGCAGCCAAGATGGAAAAGTTCAGCCCCAGCATTTT. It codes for CASSQDGKVQPQHF. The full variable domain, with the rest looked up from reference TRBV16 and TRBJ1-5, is GEEVAQTPKHLVRGEGQKAKLYCAPIKGHSYVFWYQQVLKNEFKFLISFQNENVFDETGMPKERFSAKCLPNSPCSLEIQATKLEDSAVYFCASSQDGKVQPQHFGDGTRLSIL.

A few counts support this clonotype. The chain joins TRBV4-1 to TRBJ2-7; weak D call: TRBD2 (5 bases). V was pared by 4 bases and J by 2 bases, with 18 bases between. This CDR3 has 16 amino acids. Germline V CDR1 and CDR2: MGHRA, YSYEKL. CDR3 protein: CASSPSEIWGAYEQYF. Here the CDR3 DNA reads TGCGCCAGCAGCCCCTCCGAAATTTGGGGAGCCTACGAGCAGTACTTC.

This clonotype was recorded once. CDR3 protein: CASSHRTGEQYF. The CDR3 region has the DNA TGTGCCAGCAGCCACCGCACCGGCGAGCAGTACTTC. The chain joins TRBV25-1 to TRBJ2-7, with no clear D. Germline V gives CDR1 MGHDK, CDR2 SYGVNS. V gave up 6 bases and J gave up 6 bases, with 12 bases separating them. This CDR3 contains 12 residues.

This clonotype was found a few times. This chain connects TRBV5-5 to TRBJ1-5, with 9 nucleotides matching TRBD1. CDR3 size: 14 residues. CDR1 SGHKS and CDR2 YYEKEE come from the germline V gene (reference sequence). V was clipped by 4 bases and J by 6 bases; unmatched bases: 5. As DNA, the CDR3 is TGTGCCAGCAGCCGAACGGGACAGGGTCAGCCCCAGCATTTT. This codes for CASSRTGQGQPQHF.

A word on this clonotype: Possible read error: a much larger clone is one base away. The CDR3 protein is CASSVFDGANYGYTF. CDR3 DNA sequence: TGTGCCAGCAGTGTGTTCGACGGAGCTAACTATGGCTACACCTTC. V gene TRBV12-3 or TRBV12-4 combines with J gene TRBJ1-2; D unclear. The CDR3 extends over 15 amino acids. V was shortened by 5 bases and J by 0 bases, with 13 bases between the two germline ends.

The CDR3 is CASSPGPTGPETQYF. The CDR3 DNA follows: TGTGCCAGCAGTCCCGGCCCCACAGGGCCAGAGACCCAGTACTTC. The chain couples TRBV6-1 to TRBJ2-5; a weak D match, TRBD1 (6 bases). CDR3 size: 15 residues. With 5 bases removed from V and 4 bases from J, the gap between germline ends came to 17 bases. The germline V gene has CDR1 MNHNS and CDR2 SASEGT.